These 10 T cell receptor beta chains were sequenced from one sample in a study of blood T cell repertoires in COVID-19. The data were produced by immunoSEQ multiplex PCR, yet TCRdb's version contains in-frame clones alone and is incomplete. The data show some 50,000 clones, 82% seen once. The specimen was peripheral blood. These receptors were taken from a woman aged 80 or older with acute or convalescent COVID-19.

This chain uses TRBV5-4 with TRBJ1-1; D remains ambiguous. The V gene lost 4 bases and the J gene lost 8 bases, with 18 bases spanning the gap. CDR1 and CDR2 (germline): SGHNT, YYREEE (reference sequence). The CDR3 is 14 residues long. Here the CDR3 DNA reads TGTGCCAGCAGCCCCGAAAAATGGCGGCAGGAAGCTTTCTTT. The encoded protein is CASSPEKWRQEAFF.

Only one count was recorded for this clone. This chain connects TRBV5-4 to TRBJ1-2; 8 bases match TRBD1. Trimming cost V 4 bases and J 2 bases; bases outside gene matches: 10. The germline V gene encodes CDR1 SGHNT and CDR2 YYREEE (reference sequence). The CDR3 runs to 16 residues. CDR3 sequence: CASSPRQGNSNYGYTF. CDR3 DNA: TGTGCCAGCAGCCCGCGACAGGGGAATTCGAACTATGGCTACACCTTC.

The V and J genes are TRBV20-1 and TRBJ1-1; no firm D call. The ends were cut back, 5 bases at V and 3 bases at J, with 4 bases in the middle. Germline V gene data show CDR1 as DFQATT and CDR2 as SNEGSKA (reference sequence). The CDR3 is 10 residues long. In nucleotides, the CDR3 is TGCAGTGCTCCTGACACTGAAGCTTTCTTT. It is translated as CSAPDTEAFF.

The gene calls are TRBV7-3 and TRBJ2-5, with TRBD2 matching over 15 bases. The germline gives CDR1 SGHTA, CDR2 FQGTGA. This CDR3 has 16 amino acids. With V trimmed by 3 bases and J by 2 bases, 1 base remained unmatched. CDR3 sequence reads: CASSLGTSGGQETQYF. Written as DNA, the CDR3 is TGTGCCAGCAGCTTGGGGACTAGCGGGGGGCAAGAGACCCAGTACTTC.

The chain links TRBV11-2 to TRBJ2-7, with D tentatively TRBD2 (6 bases). There are 14 residues in the CDR3. V shed 1 base and J shed 3 bases, with 10 bases lying between them. Per the germline V gene, CDR1 is SGHAT and CDR2 is FQNNGV. The CDR3 nucleotides are TGTGCCAGCAGCTTAGCCGGGAGTCTCTACGAGCAGTACTTC. This sequence encodes CASSLAGSLYEQYF.

The chain joins TRBV5-1 to TRBJ2-2, with 8 bases lining up with TRBD1. In germline, CDR1 is SGHRS, CDR2 YFSETQ. V lost 4 bases to trimming and J lost 8 bases; unmatched junction nucleotides: 16. The CDR3 covers 17 residues. The CDR3 DNA sequence: TGCGCCAGCAGCAGCAATTCGCCGGGACAGGTGACGGGGGAGCTGTTTTTT. It specifies CASSSNSPGQVTGELFF.

The chain links TRBV10-3 to TRBJ1-6, with TRBD1 matching 10 bases. Trimming at V came to 5 bases and at J to 8 bases, leaving 3 bases not matched to a gene. The CDR3 spans 14 residues. The germline gives CDR1 ENHRY, CDR2 SYGVKD. For the CDR3, the DNA is TGTGCCATCAGTACCGGGACAGGGGATTCACCCCTCCACTTT. Amino acids: CAISTGTGDSPLHF.

J is TRBJ2-5 and V is TRBV18; D possibly corresponds to TRBD2 (6 bases). CDR1 and CDR2 from the germline V gene are KGHSH and LQKENI. V was pared by 2 bases and J by 1 base, with 11 bases between. The CDR3 is made up of 15 amino acids. The CDR3 DNA is TGTGCCAGCTCACCAGAAGGAGGGACCCAAGAGACCCAGTACTTC. As protein: CASSPEGGTQETQYF.

The chain combines TRBV5-4 with TRBJ1-2, with TRBD1 as a possible D gene (6 bases). CDR3 length equals 12 residues. Trimming shortened V by 5 bases and J by 6 bases, and 11 bases separated the two germline ends. Looked up from germline, CDR1 is SGHNT and CDR2 is YYREEE (reference sequence). The chain's CDR3 is CASSPGVHGYTF. In DNA, the CDR3 is TGTGCCAGCAGTCCAGGGGTTCATGGCTACACCTTC. The entire variable domain, with the rest obtained from reference TRBV5-4 and TRBJ1-2, is as follows: ETGVTQSPTHLIKTRGQQVTLRCSSQSGHNTVSWYQQALGQGPQFIFQYYREEENGRGNFPPRFSGLQFPNYSSELNVNALELDDSALYLCASSPGVHGYTFGSGTRLTVV.

The chain joins TRBV24-1 to TRBJ1-2; D unclear. Germline-derived CDR1 and CDR2 are KGHDR and SFDVKD. Trimming left V 3 bases short and J 2 bases short, with 9 bases between. The CDR3 sequence is 14 residues long. The CDR3 coding sequence is TGTGCCACCAGTGATCCGGGGAGGAACTATGGCTACACCTTC. As protein: CATSDPGRNYGYTF.